This T cell receptor (beta chain) was identified during a study of T cells in Graves' hyperthyroidism and ophthalmopathy. What was amplified from RNA transcripts were TCR beta CDR3 regions. First-round RT-PCR with HTBI primers amplified the TCR CDR3 region. TCRdb reanalysed the multiplex PCR reads using MiXCR and keeps one entry per CDR3 protein. The table records under 300,000 distinct CDR3 sequences, approximately 13% of them present only once. Trimming removed 3 bases from V and 3 bases from J; junction bases left unmatched: 6. CDR3 size: 15 residues. Germline V CDR1 and CDR2: KGHSH, LQKENI. A lack of ophthalmopathy progression within 18 months defined stable Graves' hyperthyroidism. Hyperthyroidism in the patients, aged 18 to 65, was newly diagnosed and under 2 months in duration.

The genes are TRBV18 and TRBJ2-7, with 9 bases that match TRBD1. Material: blood. This TCR was recovered from a middle-aged woman with Graves' hyperthyroidism. This CDR3 is CASSPIPGQGYEQYF. CDR3 nucleotides: TGTGCCAGCTCACCGATCCCGGGACAGGGCTACGAGCAGTACTTC. Drawing the rest from reference TRBV18 and TRBJ2-7, the complete variable domain is NAGVMQNPRHLVRRRGQEARLRCSPMKGHSHVYWYRQLPEEGLKFMVYLQKENIIDESGMPKERFSAEFPKEGPSILRIQQVVRGDSAAYFCASSPIPGQGYEQYFGPGTRLTVT.